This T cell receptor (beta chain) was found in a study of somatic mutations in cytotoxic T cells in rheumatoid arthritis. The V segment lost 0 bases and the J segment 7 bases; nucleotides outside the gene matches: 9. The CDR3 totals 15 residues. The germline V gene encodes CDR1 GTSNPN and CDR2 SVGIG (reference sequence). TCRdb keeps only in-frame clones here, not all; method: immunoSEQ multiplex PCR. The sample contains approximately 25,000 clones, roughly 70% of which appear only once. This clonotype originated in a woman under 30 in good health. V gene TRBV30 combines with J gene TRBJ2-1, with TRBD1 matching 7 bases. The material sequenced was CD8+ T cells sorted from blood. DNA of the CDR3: TGTGCCTGGAGTGTACTCAGACAGGGTGGAAATGAGCAGTTCTTC. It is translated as CAWSVLRQGGNEQFF. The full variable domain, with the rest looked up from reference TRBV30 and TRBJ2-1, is SQTIHQWPATLVQPVGSPLSLECTVEGTSNPNLYWYRQAAGRGLQLLFYSVGIGQISSEVPQNLSASRPQDRQFILSSKKLLLSDSGFYLCAWSVLRQGGNEQFFGPGTRLTVL.